This TCR beta chain emerged from a study of T-cell reconstitution after alpha-beta-depleted transplantation in children. About this clonotype: The antigen is undetermined.

Unique molecular identifiers tagged the TCRbeta library. TCRdb independently ran MiXCR on the PCR reads; one entry per CDR3 protein. There are fewer than 700,000 distinct CDR3 sequences in the sample; roughly 13% occur only once, and 2% to 2.5% lies in the top ten. Study findings and constraints: From surviving recipient T cells and thymic progenitors came the high day-60 TCRbeta diversity observed in some patients. Once a year had passed after transplant, T-cell counts and diversity came mostly from newly produced T cells. Several hundred expanded graft clones reportedly were the source of alpha-beta T cells about two months after transplant.

With V trimmed by 5 bases and J by 0 bases, 5 bases remained unmatched. In germline, CDR1 is DFQATT, CDR2 SNEGSKA (reference sequence). This CDR3 region has 14 residues. The clonotype was recovered from a male patient aged 10 to 17 who had a stem cell transplant for acute myeloid leukemia, so the T cells may come from the graft donor. Material: PBMCs, mostly from graft donor cells, obtained 360 days after TCRalphabeta/CD19-depleted stem cell transplant. The chain links TRBV20-1 to TRBJ2-3; 7 bases agree with TRBD2. For the CDR3, the DNA is TGCAGTGCTGAAGTAGCGGGTAGCACAGATACGCAGTATTTT. It translates to CSAEVAGSTDTQYF.